A single sample gave rise to the 14 T cell receptor beta chains below, sequenced in a study of identical twins. In TCRdb, the 5' RACE reads were re-called with MiXCR into one record per CDR3 protein. The data contain some 900,000 distinct CDR3 sequences, roughly an eighth of them singletons. These data also featured in a second study, about yellow fever vaccine responses in identical twins.

Sequencing input: PBMCs. The origin of the receptors is a woman aged 18-30 years in good health.

This chain joins TRBV5-5 and TRBJ2-7; D remains unclear. The CDR3 is made up of 14 amino acids. The germline CDR1 and CDR2 sequences are SGHKS and YYEKEE (reference sequence). V lost 4 bases and J 3 bases, leaving 14 bases between the germline ends. In nucleotides, the CDR3 is TGTGCCAGCAGCCTGACGCAGCGCCTCTACGAGCAGTACTTC. This translates into CASSLTQRLYEQYF. Variable domain in full (rest from reference TRBV5-5 and TRBJ2-7): DAGVTQSPTHLIKTRGQQVTLRCSPISGHKSVSWYQQVLGQGPQFIFQYYEKEERGRGNFPDRFSARQFPNYSSELNVNALLLGDSALYLCASSLTQRLYEQYFGPGTRLTVT.

The V call is TRBV12-5, the J call TRBJ2-1; TRBD1 matches at 9 bases. Germline CDR1 and CDR2: LGHNT and FRNRAP. V was clipped by 3 bases and J by 5 bases; unmatched bases: 5. The CDR3 sequence is 15 residues long. CDR3 amino acids: CASGFATGGNNEQFF. Here the CDR3 DNA reads TGTGCTAGTGGTTTCGCGACAGGGGGAAACAATGAGCAGTTCTTC.

This clonotype came up a few times. The rearrangement joins TRBV4-1 to TRBJ1-1; 8 bases line up with TRBD1. Per germline, CDR1 MGHRA and CDR2 YSYEKL. The CDR3 covers 17 residues. The junction had 8 bases not matched to a gene; V was cut back by 2 bases and J by 0 bases. The CDR3 reads CASSQSNRGVLNTEAFF. The CDR3 region has the DNA TGCGCCAGCAGCCAAAGCAACAGGGGGGTCTTGAACACTGAAGCTTTCTTT.

The chain joins TRBV7-2 to TRBJ2-7; TRBD2 matches at 7 bases. Germline V gene sequence: CDR1 SGHTA, CDR2 FQGNSA. The CDR3 length is 17 residues. Unmatched junction bases numbered 21, after V lost 5 bases and J lost 8 bases. The CDR3 DNA reads as TGTGCCAGCAGCAGGGTGGCCGCCCCTTTCGGGAGGACGAAGCAGTACTTC. Its translation is CASSRVAAPFGRTKQYF.

This clonotype was seen at least ten times. The rearrangement uses TRBV6-2 or TRBV6-3 and TRBJ2-3; a possible D gene is TRBD1 (6 bases). The CDR3 contains 15 residues. Germline V gene sequence: CDR1 MNHEY, CDR2 SVGEGT. Trimming left V 6 bases short and J 6 bases short, with 19 bases between. The CDR3, as DNA: TGTGCCAGCAGCTTGGGGGCAGGGGATGTGGATACGCAGTATTTT. Its translation: CASSLGAGDVDTQYF.

This clonotype was observed a few times. A read error may be the cause here, since a much bigger clone is one base away. V usage is TRBV12-3 or TRBV12-4 and J usage is TRBJ1-4; no definite D call. Trimming pared 4 bases from V and 6 bases from J, leaving 6 bases between. This CDR3 is built from 12 residues. The CDR3 is CASSWGDEKLFF. CDR3 sequence (DNA): TGTGCCAGCAGTTGGGGAGATGAAAAACTGTTTTTT.

The rearrangement joins TRBV12-3 or TRBV12-4 to TRBJ2-2; D gene ambiguous. Trimming stripped 6 bases from V and 4 bases from J, with 12 bases between. The CDR3 runs 14 residues. As DNA, the CDR3 is TGTGCCAGCAGGCTCTCGACGTCCACCGGGGAGCTGTTTTTT. Residues: CASRLSTSTGELFF.

The chain has TRBV28 and TRBJ2-7; D unclear. From germline, CDR1 is MDHEN and CDR2 SYDVKM. The CDR3 extends over 14 amino acids. V was trimmed by 8 bases and J by 0 bases, leaving 14 bases between them. CDR3 sequence reads: CASHTPLLSYEQYF. The CDR3 DNA sequence: TGTGCCAGCCATACCCCACTGCTCTCCTACGAGCAGTACTTC.

This clonotype was observed at least ten times. The rearrangement links TRBV10-3 to TRBJ1-1, with D unclear. Germline values: CDR1 ENHRY, CDR2 SYGVKD. This CDR3 is built from 11 residues. Deletions cut 7 bases from V and 4 bases from J, with 7 bases between. CDR3 nucleotide sequence: TGTGCCATCAAGGGAGGCACTGAAGCTTTCTTT. It encodes CAIKGGTEAFF.

This chain joins TRBV12-3 or TRBV12-4 and TRBJ2-7, with 11 bases lining up with TRBD2. CDR3 size: 14 residues. With V trimmed by 6 bases and J by 2 bases, 3 bases remained unmatched. The CDR3 sequence: CASRPSGGTYEQYF. CDR3 in DNA: TGTGCCAGCAGGCCTAGCGGGGGGACCTACGAGCAGTACTTC.

This clonotype has at least ten counts. The chain combines TRBV2 with TRBJ2-3, with TRBD2 identical over 15 bases. The trim removed 6 bases at V and 2 bases at J, leaving 6 bases unmatched. The CDR3 contains 17 residues. Germline CDR1 reads SNHLY; CDR2 reads FYNNEI. CDR3 region: CASRGTSGRKATDTQYF. The CDR3 DNA follows: TGTGCCAGCAGGGGGACTAGCGGGAGGAAGGCCACAGATACGCAGTATTTT. The variable domain in full, completed from reference TRBV2 and TRBJ2-3, reads EPEVTQTPSHQVTQMGQEVILRCVPISNHLYFYWYRQILGQKVEFLVSFYNNEISEKSEIFDDQFSVERPDGSNFTLKIRSTKLEDSAMYFCASRGTSGRKATDTQYFGPGTRLTVL.

J is TRBJ2-1 and V is TRBV29-1; D is unresolved. Trimming left V 4 bases short and J 4 bases short, with 11 bases between. The germline CDR1 and CDR2 sequences are SQVTM and ANQGSEA. This CDR3 comprises 13 residues. This chain's CDR3 is CSVVDPLYNEQFF. CDR3 bases: TGCAGCGTTGTGGACCCGCTGTACAATGAGCAGTTCTTC.

This clonotype was counted many times. The V call is TRBV12-3 or TRBV12-4, the J call TRBJ2-4; 9 bases are a match to TRBD1. This CDR3 is built from 16 residues. The V gene end was trimmed by 6 bases and the J gene end by 7 bases; junction bases not matched to a gene: 13. CDR3 loop: CASSPGQGSDFNIQYF. Written as DNA, the CDR3 is TGTGCCAGCAGCCCGGGACAGGGCTCCGACTTCAACATTCAGTACTTC.

The CDR3 loop reads CAIQRGNTDTQYF. The CDR3 region has the DNA TGTGCCATCCAGCGGGGAAACACAGATACGCAGTATTTT. V and J are TRBV12-3 or TRBV12-4 and TRBJ2-3; TRBD2 matches 7 bases. The CDR3 is made up of 13 amino acids. V lost 10 bases, J lost 2 bases, and 6 bases stayed unmatched.